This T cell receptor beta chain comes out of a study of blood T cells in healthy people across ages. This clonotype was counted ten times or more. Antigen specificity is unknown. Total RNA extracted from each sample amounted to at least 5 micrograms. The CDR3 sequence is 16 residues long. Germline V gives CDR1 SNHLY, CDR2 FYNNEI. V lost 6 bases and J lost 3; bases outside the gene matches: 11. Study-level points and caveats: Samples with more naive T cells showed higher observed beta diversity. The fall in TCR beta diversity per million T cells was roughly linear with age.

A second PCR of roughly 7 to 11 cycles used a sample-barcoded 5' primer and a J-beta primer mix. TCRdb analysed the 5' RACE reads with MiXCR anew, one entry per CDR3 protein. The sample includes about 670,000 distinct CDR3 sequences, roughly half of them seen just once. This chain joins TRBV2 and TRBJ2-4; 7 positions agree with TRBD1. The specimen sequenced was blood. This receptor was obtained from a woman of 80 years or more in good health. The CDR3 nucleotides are TGTGCCAGCAGCCTTAGACAGGGTCTAAGCAAAAACATTCAGTACTTC. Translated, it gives CASSLRQGLSKNIQYF. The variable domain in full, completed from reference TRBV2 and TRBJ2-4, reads EPEVTQTPSHQVTQMGQEVILRCVPISNHLYFYWYRQILGQKVEFLVSFYNNEISEKSEIFDDQFSVERPDGSNFTLKIRSTKLEDSAMYFCASSLRQGLSKNIQYFGAGTRLSVL.